These 26 T cell receptor beta chains share one sample of origin, sequenced in a study of regulatory T cells in long-lasting Graves disease. Both iRepertoire HTBI primers and Arm-PCR of CDR3 regions were used to build the TCR beta libraries. TCRdb re-called the multiplex PCR reads through MiXCR, storing one row per CDR3 protein. Found here are roughly 350,000 distinct CDR3 sequences, 16% of them singletons; the top ten hold 25% to 30%. The time point was: newly diagnosed GD, antithyroid drugs for less than 3 months. RNA extracted from PBMCs served as the sequencing template. These data were also filed under a second study, of T cells in Graves' hyperthyroidism and ophthalmopathy.

Source: peripheral blood mononuclear cells (PBMCs), taken at new diagnosis, from a patient treated with antithyroid drugs. Receptors originate from a man in his forties with Graves disease.

The chain joins TRBV30 to TRBJ1-1; D gene uncertain. The germline V and J ends were trimmed by 2 bases and 1 base, with 17 bases remaining between them. This CDR3 is built from 16 residues. Germline CDR1 and CDR2: GTSNPN and SVGIG (reference sequence). CDR3 amino acids: CAWSREGGGGNTEAFF. DNA of the CDR3: TGTGCCTGGAGTAGGGAGGGAGGAGGCGGGAACACTGAAGCTTTCTTT.

This clonotype was counted a few times. The V and J genes are TRBV4-3 and TRBJ2-4; D gene unclear. Looked up from germline, CDR1 is LGHNA and CDR2 is YSLEER. This CDR3 has 17 amino acids. V was shortened by 0 bases and J by 1 base, with 13 bases between the two germline ends. The CDR3 sequence: CASSQDVGVVAKNIQYF. The CDR3 DNA is TGCGCCAGCAGCCAAGATGTGGGCGTGGTGGCCAAAAACATTCAGTACTTC.

The chain joins TRBV4-1 to TRBJ1-5; TRBD1 agrees at 9 bases. The CDR3 is 15 amino acids. Germline V gene lookup returns CDR1 MGHRA and CDR2 YSYEKL. V lost 4 bases and J lost 6; bases outside the gene matches: 7. The CDR3 region has the DNA TGCGCCAGCAGCCCCACAGGGGGCGTCGGTCAGCCCCAGCATTTT. This encodes CASSPTGGVGQPQHF.

This clonotype was counted at least ten times. J is TRBJ2-5 and V is TRBV2; 8 bases line up with TRBD1. Germline assignment: CDR1 SNHLY and CDR2 FYNNEI. The J segment lost 2 bases and the V segment lost 6 bases, leaving 5 bases of the junction unmatched. This CDR3 has 14 residues. DNA of the CDR3: TGTGCCAGCAGGGGAAGACAGGGGCAAGAGACCCAGTACTTC. Its protein is CASRGRQGQETQYF.

Ten or more counts support this clonotype. CDR3 DNA: TGTGCCAGCTCACCAGTTCCCGGGGGGACTGAAGCTTTCTTT. The encoded protein is CASSPVPGGTEAFF. The gene calls are TRBV18 and TRBJ1-1, with D possibly matching TRBD1 (5 bases). CDR3 length equals 14 residues. Germline V gene data show CDR1 as KGHSH and CDR2 as LQKENI. V was clipped by 2 bases and J by 5 bases, with 12 bases between them.

Remarks on this clonotype: A much larger clonotype is one base distant, so this may be a read error. This CDR3 fails to terminate in the conserved phenylalanine or tryptophan, so it likely reflects a read error. This chain uses TRBV20-1 with TRBJ1-6, with 12 bases aligning to TRBD1. V trimming: 0 bases; J trimming: 9 bases; junction bases outside the gene matches: 6. This CDR3 has 16 residues. In germline, CDR1 is DFQATT, CDR2 SNEGSKA (reference sequence). The CDR3 loop is CSARDPGTGGGSPLHS. CDR3 sequence (DNA): TGCAGTGCTAGAGATCCCGGGACAGGGGGCGGTTCACCCCTCCACTCT.

This clonotype was seen ten or more times. The V and J genes are TRBV4-2 and TRBJ2-7; D possibly corresponds to TRBD1 (5 bases). CDR1 LGHNA and CDR2 YNFKEQ come from the germline V gene. This CDR3 comprises 16 residues. V was trimmed by 2 bases and J by 1 base, leaving 15 bases between them. This CDR3 reads CASSQRLGQGSYEQYF. DNA of the CDR3: TGTGCCAGCAGCCAACGATTAGGGCAGGGTTCCTACGAGCAGTACTTC.

This clonotype showed up just a few times. The V and J genes are TRBV10-3 and TRBJ2-1, with 10 positions matching TRBD2. The ends lost 4 bases at V and 7 bases at J; junction bases unmatched: 7. The germline V gene encodes CDR1 ENHRY and CDR2 SYGVKD. The CDR3 has 15 residues. The CDR3 nucleotides read TGTGCCATCAGTGGGGGATTAGCGGGGGGTAATGAGCAGTTCTTC. It encodes CAISGGLAGGNEQFF.

This clonotype was found a few times. The CDR3 DNA is TGTGCCAGCAGCAAGGACAGGGTTGTCACTGAAGCTTTCTTT. Its translation: CASSKDRVVTEAFF. The chain carries TRBV11-3 and TRBJ1-1, with 8 bases matching TRBD1. The CDR3 consists of 14 residues. The germline gives CDR1 SGHNT, CDR2 YENEEA. V dropped 5 bases and J dropped 4; count of bases not matched to a gene: 6.

This clonotype was seen more than once but under ten times. The rearrangement links TRBV7-2 to TRBJ2-7, with D possibly being TRBD1 (6 bases). The CDR3 is made up of 13 amino acids. V was shortened by 5 bases and J by 5 bases, with 13 bases between the two germline ends. Germline V lookup: CDR1 SGHTA, CDR2 FQGNSA. The CDR3 here is CASSGQIRDEQYF. Written as DNA, the CDR3 is TGTGCCAGCAGCGGACAGATCAGGGACGAGCAGTACTTC. Looking up the rest from reference TRBV7-2 and TRBJ2-7 gives the full variable domain: GAGVSQSPSNKVTEKGKDVELRCDPISGHTALYWYRQSLGQGLEFLIYFQGNSAPDKSGLPSDRFSAERTGGSVSTLTIQRTQQEDSAVYLCASSGQIRDEQYFGPGTRLTVT.

The chain has TRBV7-9 and TRBJ1-6; 8 bases are shared with TRBD1. Germline assignment: CDR1 SEHNR and CDR2 FQNEAQ (reference sequence). J gave up 10 bases and V 5 bases, and 13 bases lay outside the gene matches. The CDR3 is made up of 16 amino acids. Here the CDR3 DNA reads TGTGCCAGCAGCGCATATGTGGACAGGGTAGGGTCACCCCTCCACTTT. This encodes CASSAYVDRVGSPLHF.

On this clonotype: It may be a read error: a sequence one base away is much more abundant. V and J are TRBV7-3 and TRBJ2-7; 8 positions agree with TRBD2. J was trimmed by 7 bases and V by 1 base; bases with no gene match: 15. The germline V gene has CDR1 SGHTA and CDR2 FQGTGA. The CDR3 covers 17 residues. The CDR3 protein is CASSLNGRAGGSNEQYF. Here the CDR3 DNA reads TGTGCCAGCAGCTTAAACGGTAGGGCGGGGGGTAGCAATGAGCAGTACTTC.

This clonotype was recorded many times. The chain employs TRBV28 and TRBJ1-5, with D tentatively TRBD1 (6 bases). The CDR3 is 14 residues long. V was pared by 5 bases and J by 6 bases, with 14 bases between. CDR1 and CDR2 (germline): MDHEN, SYDVKM. CDR3: CASSNRAFPQPQHF. The CDR3 DNA sequence: TGTGCCAGCAGTAACAGGGCGTTTCCTCAGCCCCAGCATTTT.

The chain employs TRBV20-1 and TRBJ2-5; 8 bases are shared with TRBD1. V was pared by 2 bases and J by 7 bases, with 9 bases of the junction left unmatched. Germline V gives CDR1 DFQATT, CDR2 SNEGSKA (reference sequence). CDR3 length: 14 amino acids. CDR3 sequence reads: CSARKSGGTGTQYF. The CDR3 nucleotides read TGCAGTGCTAGAAAATCAGGGGGCACAGGGACCCAGTACTTC.

This clonotype was counted at least ten times. The chain uses TRBV7-9 and TRBJ2-5; a possible D gene is TRBD2 (6 bases). The CDR3 runs 17 residues. V was pared by 5 bases and J by 5 bases, with 24 bases between. CDR1 and CDR2 from the germline V gene are SEHNR and FQNEAQ (reference sequence). The CDR3 DNA follows: TGTGCCAGCAGCCAATTACCCGGGACTGCTTCATCGGAGACCCAGTACTTC. Amino acid sequence: CASSQLPGTASSETQYF.

The chain combines TRBV30 with TRBJ1-4; D is uncertain. V was cut by 5 bases and J by 5 bases, with 15 bases left in between. Germline lookup yields CDR1 GTSNPN and CDR2 SVGIG (reference sequence). The CDR3 sequence is 14 residues long. CDR3 DNA: TGTGCCTGGGGAAGGGAACAGCCGAATGAAAAACTGTTTTTT. Translating gives CAWGREQPNEKLFF.

This clonotype was picked up many times. The DNA of the CDR3 is TGTGCCAGCGCCTCCGGGACAGGGTACAATGAGCAGTTCTTC. The encoded protein is CASASGTGYNEQFF. The chain couples TRBV28 to TRBJ2-1, with 9 bases identical to TRBD1. The CDR3 spans 14 residues. In germline, CDR1 is MDHEN, CDR2 SYDVKM. V gave up 8 bases and J gave up 4 bases; unmatched junction bases: 6.

In this sample, this clonotype turned up many times. This chain uses TRBV18 with TRBJ2-2; D is uncertain. This CDR3 spans 12 amino acids. Looked up from germline, CDR1 is KGHSH and CDR2 is LQKENI. V gave up 8 bases and J gave up 6 bases, with 10 bases separating them. CDR3 sequence (DNA): TGTGCCAGCAGCTTACGGGCCGGGGAGCTGTTTTTT. Its protein is CASSLRAGELFF. The full variable domain, completed using reference TRBV18 and TRBJ2-2, is NAGVMQNPRHLVRRRGQEARLRCSPMKGHSHVYWYRQLPEEGLKFMVYLQKENIIDESGMPKERFSAEFPKEGPSILRIQQVVRGDSAAYFCASSLRAGELFFGEGSRLTVL.

The chain carries TRBV9 and TRBJ2-3; 7 positions match TRBD1. The CDR3 loop spans 17 amino acids. V lost 3 bases to trimming and J lost 0 bases; unmatched junction nucleotides: 10. CDR1 is SGDLS, CDR2 YYNGEE, per germline. Here the CDR3 reads CASSERGTALSTDTQYF. The CDR3 DNA is TGTGCCAGCAGCGAGAGGGGGACAGCCCTGAGCACAGATACGCAGTATTTT.

The CDR3: CASSPGAAGDTEAFF. The CDR3 DNA reads as TGTGCCAGCAGTCCCGGGGCGGCAGGGGACACTGAAGCTTTCTTT. The chain employs TRBV28 and TRBJ1-1; D is possibly TRBD1 (6 bases). Germline loops: CDR1 MDHEN, CDR2 SYDVKM. This CDR3 region has 15 residues. The ends were cut back, 5 bases at V and 3 bases at J, with 16 bases in the middle.

V gene TRBV5-1 combines with J gene TRBJ2-7; D is unclear. CDR1 is SGHRS and CDR2 is YFSETQ in the germline V gene. V was shortened by 2 bases and J by 5 bases, with 8 bases between the two germline ends. There are 12 residues in the CDR3. For the CDR3, the DNA is TGCGCCAGCAGCTTAAACGCCGACGAGCAGTACTTC. It translates to CASSLNADEQYF.

DNA of the CDR3: TGTGCCAGCAGTTTGGGGTCCCGGGACAGCTACAATGAGCAGTTCTTC. Translated: CASSLGSRDSYNEQFF. The J gene is TRBJ2-1, the V gene TRBV12-3 or TRBV12-4, with TRBD1 identical over 7 bases. Losses at the gene ends were 3 bases for V and 3 bases for J; bases not matched to a gene: 8. The CDR3 has 16 amino acids.

The chain combines TRBV13 with TRBJ2-3, with D unresolved. The CDR3 consists of 13 residues. The V and J ends lost 8 bases and 5 bases respectively, with 14 bases between them. Per the germline V gene, CDR1 is PRHDT and CDR2 is FYEKMQ (reference sequence). The CDR3: CASGIPGEDTQYF. The CDR3 DNA follows: TGTGCCAGCGGAATACCTGGGGAAGATACGCAGTATTTT.

This clonotype was detected ten times or more. This chain links TRBV28 with TRBJ1-3; 8 bases line up with TRBD1. After removal of 5 bases from V and 1 base from J, the junction contained 7 bases not matched to a gene. Germline V CDR1 and CDR2: MDHEN, SYDVKM. The length of the CDR3 is 16 residues. The CDR3 reads CASSPRTGRSGNTIYF. The CDR3 nucleotides are TGTGCCAGCAGTCCTCGGACAGGGAGGTCTGGAAACACCATATATTTT.

This clonotype was observed a few times. The genes are TRBV14 and TRBJ2-3, with D maybe TRBD1 (5 bases). The germline CDR1 and CDR2 sequences are SGHDN and FVKESK. The CDR3 has 14 amino acids. With 4 bases removed from V and 0 bases from J, the gap between germline ends came to 8 bases. DNA for the CDR3: TGTGCCAGCAGCCGAAGGACAAGCACAGATACGCAGTATTTT. Translating gives CASSRRTSTDTQYF.

This clonotype was observed many times. At one end the junction does not follow the germline gene, possibly because of a read error. The J gene is TRBJ1-1, the V gene TRBV5-1, with D hard to call. This CDR3 is built from 14 residues. The germline CDR1 and CDR2 sequences are SGHRS and YFSETQ. The CDR3 bases are TGTGCCAGCAGTTTAAGGACGGTGAACACTGAAGCTTTCTTT. Residues: CASSLRTVNTEAFF.